This TCR beta chain was recorded in a study of T cell responses to AZD1222 COVID-19 vaccine. Points from the study as a whole: Baseline serostatus was positive in only a handful of AZD1222 recipients. Reports indicate that nearly half of spike-specific TCRs are directed at unmutated variant regions. Donor demographics were predominantly white British with a female majority; clonal diversity may be underestimated.

TCRdb keeps only in-frame clones here, not all; method: immunoSEQ multiplex PCR. The sample includes some 150,000 clones, approximately 94% of them seen just once. This CDR3 is 14 amino acids long. Losses at the gene ends were 6 bases for V and 7 bases for J; bases not matched to a gene: 9. Germline V gene lookup returns CDR1 SEHNR and CDR2 FQNEAQ (reference sequence). Regarding this clone: As yet, its antigen is unknown.

The source is an adult in good health. The gene calls are TRBV7-9 and TRBJ1-2; 9 positions agree with TRBD1. The sample in question was peripheral blood, obtained on day 0 of AZD1222 vaccination. CDR3 in DNA: TGTGCCAGCAGTCAGGACAGGGGTCGTGGTGGCTACACCTTC. Translating gives CASSQDRGRGGYTF.